This paragraph covers one TCR beta chain sequence. The target antigen is unknown. PCR employed 60 Vbeta and 13 Jbeta primers. Sequencing used immunoSEQ multiplex PCR; TCRdb keeps in-frame clones, though not all of them. The sample consists of 120,000 or so clones, approximately 80% of them appearing once. This record belongs to a study of cytomegalovirus exposure and HLA in healthy donors. Study-level results: With high specificity and sensitivity, the classifier reportedly diagnosed cytomegalovirus status. Among TCR beta chains of equal frequency, HLA-associated ones were more clonally expanded in a later analysis. In a later analysis, CMV-associated beta chains were mostly HLA-associated, it appeared.

This TCR derives from a man aged 45-65 years in good health and CMV-seronegative. Input material: PBMCs.

CDR3 region: CASRKGAFNQPQHF. The CDR3 DNA reads TGTGCCAGCAGGAAGGGGGCGTTCAATCAGCCCCAGCATTTT. The chain recombines TRBV5-6 with TRBJ1-5, with TRBD1 matching 7 bases. The CDR3 length is 14 residues. V lost 5 bases, J lost 3 bases, and 5 bases stayed unmatched. CDR1 is SGHDT, CDR2 YYEEEE, per germline.